The present entry profiles one TCR beta chain with its context. The sample comes from a study of blood T cell repertoires in COVID-19. Overall study context: COVID-19 samples, acute and convalescent, were from the United States, Italy and Spain.

Sequencing was performed with immunoSEQ multiplex PCR; in TCRdb, only in-frame clones are kept and a portion is missing. This sample has 470,000 or so clones, with about 90% found just once. The sequence was collected from a woman aged 18-35 years with acute COVID-19. What was sequenced was PBMCs or T cells enriched from blood (not recorded which).

The CDR3 nucleotides read TGCGCCAGCAGCTTCGGACAGGGGGCGCCTTACACTGAAGCTTTCTTT. Translating it yields CASSFGQGAPYTEAFF. The J gene is TRBJ1-1, the V gene TRBV5-1, with 11 bases that match TRBD1. The germline gives CDR1 SGHRS, CDR2 YFSETQ. This CDR3 contains 16 residues. With 2 bases clipped from V and 3 bases from J, the junction kept 6 bases outside the gene matches.